What follows are 22 T cell receptor beta chains derived from one specimen sequenced in a study of T cell clones after liver transplantation. Using immunoSEQ multiplex PCR, the repertoire was profiled, and TCRdb retains in-frame clones only, with some absent. The sample lists more than 95,000 clones; about 81% were seen once. Sequences were derived from CD4+ T cells from blood, sampled before liver transplant. The receptors stem from a human donor who received a liver transplant.

V usage is TRBV7-2 and J usage is TRBJ2-2; 7 bases align to TRBD2. V dropped 5 bases and J dropped 4; count of bases not matched to a gene: 4. Germline values: CDR1 SGHTA, CDR2 FQGNSA. The CDR3 covers 14 residues. The CDR3, as DNA: TGTGCCAGCAGCGGCCAGCGGGGCACCGGGGAGCTGTTTTTT. Protein sequence: CASSGQRGTGELFF.

V is TRBV15 and J is TRBJ1-2; D not resolved. Germline CDR1 and CDR2: LNHNV and YYDKDF (reference sequence). The ends were cut back, 0 bases at V and 8 bases at J, with 10 bases in the middle. CDR3 length: 13 amino acids. This CDR3 reads CATSRDGFGGYTF. Written as DNA, the CDR3 is TGTGCCACCAGCAGAGATGGGTTTGGGGGCTACACCTTC. The complete variable domain, with remaining parts taken from reference TRBV15 and TRBJ1-2, reads DAMVIQNPRYQVTQFGKPVTLSCSQTLNHNVMYWYQQKSSQAPKLLFHYYDKDFNNEADTPDNFQSRRPNTSFCFLDIRSPGLGDTAMYLCATSRDGFGGYTFGSGTRLTVV.

The chain is built from TRBV18 and TRBJ2-2; 9 bases align to TRBD2. CDR1 KGHSH and CDR2 LQKENI come from the germline V gene. Trimming at V came to 6 bases and at J to 10 bases, leaving 12 bases not matched to a gene. The CDR3 is 15 residues long. The CDR3 sequence is CASSTAGGRSVELFF. Here the CDR3 DNA reads TGTGCCAGCTCCACTGCGGGAGGGCGATCGGTGGAGCTGTTTTTT.

V is TRBV29-1 and J is TRBJ2-3; D is undetermined. V was cut by 0 bases and J by 0 bases, with 7 bases left in between. The CDR3 contains 14 residues. Germline V CDR1 and CDR2: SQVTM, ANQGSEA. CDR3 DNA: TGCAGCGTTGAAGATCCCCCCAGCACAGATACGCAGTATTTT. The encoded protein is CSVEDPPSTDTQYF.

This chain joins TRBV9 and TRBJ1-2, with no clear D. The CDR3 covers 14 residues. V was trimmed by 3 bases and J by 4 bases, leaving 13 bases between them. CDR1 and CDR2 (germline): SGDLS, YYNGEE. The CDR3 region is CASSALGIGYGYTF. The CDR3 DNA sequence: TGTGCCAGCAGCGCGTTGGGGATCGGCTATGGCTACACCTTC.

The chain uses TRBV7-9 and TRBJ2-3, with 9 bases fitting TRBD1. The V segment lost 5 bases and the J segment 3 bases; nucleotides outside the gene matches: 9. The length of the CDR3 is 16 residues. Germline V gives CDR1 SEHNR, CDR2 FQNEAQ (reference sequence). DNA of the CDR3: TGTGCCAGCAGCGCAAACGACAGGGGGAAAACAGATACGCAGTATTTT. It encodes CASSANDRGKTDTQYF.

The rearrangement uses TRBV7-2 and TRBJ1-2; D uncertain. Germline loops: CDR1 SGHTA, CDR2 FQGNSA. The V gene lost 2 bases and the J gene lost 2 bases, with 9 bases spanning the gap. The CDR3 runs 14 residues. CDR3 protein: CASSLHRTNYGYTF. CDR3 in DNA: TGTGCCAGCAGCTTACATCGCACAAACTATGGCTACACCTTC. The entire variable domain, with the rest obtained from reference TRBV7-2 and TRBJ1-2, is as follows: GAGVSQSPSNKVTEKGKDVELRCDPISGHTALYWYRQSLGQGLEFLIYFQGNSAPDKSGLPSDRFSAERTGGSVSTLTIQRTQQEDSAVYLCASSLHRTNYGYTFGSGTRLTVV.

This clone was observed a few times. The gene calls are TRBV29-1 and TRBJ1-1; the D gene is possibly TRBD1 (6 bases). The V gene's germline CDR1 is SQVTM and CDR2 ANQGSEA. CDR3 size: 15 residues. V was trimmed by 4 bases and J by 0 bases, leaving 15 bases between them. Written as DNA, the CDR3 is TGCAGCGTTGGAACCCGACAGGTCTTGAACACTGAAGCTTTCTTT. It translates to CSVGTRQVLNTEAFF.

This chain links TRBV27 with TRBJ1-1; 10 bases align to TRBD1. The CDR3 is made up of 16 amino acids. Germline V gene sequence: CDR1 MNHEY, CDR2 SMNVEV (reference sequence). Losses at the gene ends were 5 bases for V and 11 bases for J; bases not matched to a gene: 17. The CDR3 DNA follows: TGTGCCAGCAGTCCCGACAGGGGGCTAGCCGTGTTGTCGGCTTTCTTT. This codes for CASSPDRGLAVLSAFF.

This chain links TRBV6-6 with TRBJ2-3; the D gene is possibly TRBD1 (5 bases). Germline loops: CDR1 MNHNY, CDR2 SVGAGI (reference sequence). CDR3 size: 15 residues. V was cut by 2 bases and J by 1 base, with 10 bases left in between. The chain's CDR3 is CASSYPSGRTDTQYF. In DNA, the CDR3 is TGTGCCAGCAGTTACCCCTCAGGGCGCACAGATACGCAGTATTTT.

The chain employs TRBV5-4 and TRBJ1-3; D possibly corresponds to TRBD1 (5 bases). The CDR3 is made up of 15 amino acids. V lost 5 bases and J 2 bases, leaving 14 bases between the germline ends. The germline V gene encodes CDR1 SGHNT and CDR2 YYREEE (reference sequence). The CDR3 sequence is CASSRPGLTGNTIYF. In DNA form, the CDR3 reads TGTGCCAGCAGTCGGCCGGGACTTACTGGAAACACCATATATTTT. Combining the CDR3 with reference TRBV5-4 and TRBJ1-3 gives the whole variable domain ETGVTQSPTHLIKTRGQQVTLRCSSQSGHNTVSWYQQALGQGPQFIFQYYREEENGRGNFPPRFSGLQFPNYSSELNVNALELDDSALYLCASSRPGLTGNTIYFGEGSWLTVV.

V and J are TRBV5-1 and TRBJ2-7; TRBD1 matches at 10 bases. The CDR3 totals 16 residues. Trimming removed 4 bases from V and 1 base from J; junction bases left unmatched: 8. The germline gives CDR1 SGHRS, CDR2 YFSETQ. The CDR3 DNA reads as TGCGCCAGCAGCAGAACCGGGACAGGGGTTTCCTACGAGCAGTACTTC. Amino acid sequence: CASSRTGTGVSYEQYF.

This sequence joins TRBV4-2 and TRBJ1-4, with D tentatively TRBD1 (5 bases). V lost 0 bases and J lost 5, with 13 bases in between. Germline-derived CDR1 and CDR2 are LGHNA and YNFKEQ. This CDR3 has 16 amino acids. CDR3 sequence reads: CASSQDVGRMNEKLFF. CDR3 coding DNA: TGTGCCAGCAGCCAAGATGTGGGGCGCATGAATGAAAAACTGTTTTTT.

V is TRBV16 and J is TRBJ1-5; tentatively, D is TRBD1 (5 bases). CDR3 length: 16 residues. Trimming removed 4 bases at V and 2 bases at J, with 15 bases between. Per the germline V gene, CDR1 is KGHSY and CDR2 is FQNENV. CDR3 in amino acids: CASSLPTGTGNQPQHF. The CDR3 nucleotides are TGTGCCAGCAGCCTCCCAACCGGGACGGGCAATCAGCCCCAGCATTTT. The full variable domain, rest sourced from reference TRBV16 and TRBJ1-5, is GEEVAQTPKHLVRGEGQKAKLYCAPIKGHSYVFWYQQVLKNEFKFLISFQNENVFDETGMPKERFSAKCLPNSPCSLEIQATKLEDSAVYFCASSLPTGTGNQPQHFGDGTRLSIL.

This chain uses TRBV5-4 with TRBJ2-5, with D unclear. CDR1 and CDR2 (germline): SGHNT, YYREEE (reference sequence). The V end lost 4 bases, the J end lost 5 bases, and 12 bases lay between the germline ends. The CDR3 has 13 amino acids. The CDR3, as DNA: TGTGCCAGCAGCACCCAGACTGGTGAGACCCAGTACTTC. Translating gives CASSTQTGETQYF.

The chain uses TRBV10-3 and TRBJ2-3, with 12 bases identical to TRBD2. The CDR3 spans 14 residues. Unmatched junction bases numbered 2, after V lost 4 bases and J lost 6 bases. CDR1 and CDR2 from the germline V gene are ENHRY and SYGVKD. The CDR3 DNA is TGTGCCATCAGTGGACTAGCGGGAGCGGATACGCAGTATTTT. It specifies CAISGLAGADTQYF.

CDR3 sequence (DNA): TGTGCCAGCAGCCCCCTTCCGGGGGAGACTGGCTACACCTTC. As protein: CASSPLPGETGYTF. The chain recombines TRBV9 with TRBJ1-2, with TRBD1 as a possible D gene (5 bases). Per the germline V gene, CDR1 is SGDLS and CDR2 is YYNGEE. The CDR3 is made up of 14 amino acids. V was clipped by 4 bases and J by 7 bases, with 17 bases between them.

The chain carries TRBV5-1 and TRBJ1-5, with unresolved D. V lost 3 bases and J lost 6, with 16 bases in between. The CDR3 sequence is 15 residues long. Germline CDR1 SGHRS, CDR2 YFSETQ. The DNA for the CDR3 is TGCGCCAGCAGCTCAGACCCGGGAGGGCGTCAGCCCCAGCATTTT. This gives the protein CASSSDPGGRQPQHF.

The rearrangement joins TRBV7-8 to TRBJ2-3; tentative D call: TRBD2 (6 bases). This CDR3 has 14 residues. Germline values: CDR1 SGHVS, CDR2 FQNEAQ. Trimming left V 5 bases short and J 6 bases short, with 15 bases between. The CDR3 DNA follows: TGTGCCAGCAGCCAAGTGGCGGGGTTGGATACGCAGTATTTT. Translated: CASSQVAGLDTQYF.

J is TRBJ2-6 and V is TRBV7-2, with no clear D. Trimming took off 4 bases at V and 0 bases at J, with 7 bases between the two ends. From germline, CDR1 is SGHTA and CDR2 FQGNSA. CDR3 length equals 15 residues. The CDR3 sequence is CASSSRSSGANVLTF. The CDR3 DNA reads TGTGCCAGCAGCTCAAGGAGCTCTGGGGCCAACGTCCTGACTTTC.

V usage is TRBV4-2 and J usage is TRBJ2-7; 7 nucleotides match TRBD1. In germline, CDR1 is LGHNA, CDR2 YNFKEQ. CDR3 length equals 14 residues. Losses at the gene ends were 5 bases for V and 4 bases for J; bases not matched to a gene: 8. The DNA for the CDR3 is TGTGCCAGCAGCAGGGACAGACCTCCATACGAGCAGTACTTC. Translation gives CASSRDRPPYEQYF.

V and J are TRBV2 and TRBJ2-5, with 7 bases matching TRBD1. Gene TRBJ2-7 matches the end of the DNA better, so the J call may be wrong. This CDR3 has 15 amino acids. Germline lookup yields CDR1 SNHLY and CDR2 FYNNEI. Written as DNA, the CDR3 is TGTGCCAGCAGCGCCGGGCCAGGGGGCTCCTACGAGCAGTACTTC. Translated, it gives CASSAGPGGSYEQYF.